This is a list of T cell receptor beta chains from one sample in a study of cytomegalovirus exposure and HLA in healthy donors. Measured with immunoSEQ multiplex PCR; TCRdb has only the in-frame clones, and not every one. This sample has around 220,000 clones, with roughly 85% found just once. The specimen sequenced was PBMCs. The receptors stem from a man between 18 and 35 years old in good health and CMV-seronegative. CDR3s include the opening cysteine and the closing phenylalanine or tryptophan. The order of the fields is V gene, J gene, clone size, D gene, CDR3 DNA, CDR3 protein. The D gene is left open where the match is weak. Size values are once, few and many counts, or a class for expanded clones, and some rows have none.

TRBV4-2	TRBJ2-3	.	.	TGTGCCAGCAGCAAAGGGGAGGGGGAGAGTAGCACAGATACGCAGTATTTT	CASSKGEGESSTDTQYF
TRBV28	TRBJ2-7	.	.	TGTGCCAGCAACTTAGTTCGGAGGATTTCCTCCTACGAGCAGTACTTC	CASNLVRRISSYEQYF
TRBV7-9	TRBJ2-3	.	TRBD2	TGTGCCAGCGCCGAAACTAGCGGGAGGAACACAGATACGCAGTATTTT	CASAETSGRNTDTQYF
TRBV27	TRBJ2-3	.	.	TGTGCCAGCGGACAGCGCACAGATACGCAGTATTTT	CASGQRTDTQYF
TRBV6-6	TRBJ1-4	.	.	TGTGCCAGCAGTTACGGGGCGCCAAATGAAAAACTGTTTTTT	CASSYGAPNEKLFF
TRBV19	TRBJ2-2	.	TRBD1	TGTGCCAGTATCCCCCAGGGACAGAGGTGGACCGGGGAGCTGTTTTTT	CASIPQGQRWTGELFF
TRBV7-8	TRBJ2-5	once	TRBD2	TGTGCCAGCAGCCCTGGGACTACTTCCCGGACCCAGTACTTC	CASSPGTTSRTQYF
TRBV15	TRBJ2-5	.	TRBD2	TGTGCCACCAGCGGGGGGGGAAGCAGGGTCATAGAGACCCAGTACTTC	CATSGGGSRVIETQYF
TRBV4-2	TRBJ2-7	once	.	TGTGCCAGCAGTCGAGTTTCCTACGAGCAGTACTTC	CASSRVSYEQYF
TRBV6-5	TRBJ2-7	.	.	TGTGCCAGCAGTTACTCGGACTACTCCTACGAGCAGTACTTC	CASSYSDYSYEQYF
TRBV9	TRBJ1-1	few	TRBD1	TGTGCCAGCAGCTTAATCACCCAGGGGGCTGAAGCTTTCTTT	CASSLITQGAEAFF
TRBV7-9	TRBJ2-7	.	.	TGTGCCAGCAGCTTACCCTACGAGCAGTACTTC	CASSLPYEQYF
TRBV2	TRBJ2-3	.	TRBD2	TGTGCCAGCAGTGTTGCGGGGGGGATAGATACGCAGTATTTT	CASSVAGGIDTQYF
TRBV7-6	TRBJ2-1	.	TRBD2	TGTGCCAGCAGCTTAGGTAGCGGGGGGTCGGGGAATGAGCAGTTCTTC	CASSLGSGGSGNEQFF
TRBV6-1	TRBJ2-5	.	TRBD1	TGTGCCAGCAGTGCCGGGACAGGGGTCCAAGAGACCCAGTACTTC	CASSAGTGVQETQYF
TRBV28	TRBJ1-2	.	TRBD1	TGTGCCAGCAGTTCCCCCGCTATGGACAGGACCAGTTGGTATGGCTACACCTTC	CASSSPAMDRTSWYGYTF
TRBV7-2	TRBJ1-2	.	.	TGTGCCAGCAGCTTAGGGGGTGGGGGGACCCAAGGGGTGGGCTACACCTTC	CASSLGGGGTQGVGYTF
TRBV5-1	TRBJ2-7	.	TRBD1	TGCGCCAGCAGCGCCATGTGGACAGGGGGCTACGAGCAGTACTTC	CASSAMWTGGYEQYF
TRBV5-4	TRBJ2-1	few	.	TGTGCCAGCAGCTGGGACCGGCCAGGGGTCTCCTACAATGAGCAGTTCTTC	CASSWDRPGVSYNEQFF
TRBV30	TRBJ1-4	.	.	TGTGCCTGGAGTGTACGGTGGACCGACGAGGGCGAAAAACTGTTTTTT	CAWSVRWTDEGEKLFF
TRBV7-2	TRBJ2-3	.	.	TGTGCCAGCAGCCACCACACGATTATTACGCAGTATTTT	CASSHHTIITQYF
TRBV12-5	TRBJ2-7	.	.	TGTGCTAGTGGTGGAGGGACAGCAGACTACGAGCAGTACTTC	CASGGGTADYEQYF
TRBV30	TRBJ1-2	once	TRBD1	TGTGCCTGGACTTCAGCGGACAGGGTCGACTATGGCTACACCTTC	CAWTSADRVDYGYTF
TRBV7-2	TRBJ1-1	.	.	TGTGCCAGCAGCTTAAGTTCTATGAACACTGAAGCTTTCTTT	CASSLSSMNTEAFF
TRBV7-2	TRBJ2-1	.	TRBD2	TGTGCCAGCAGCTTAAGGGCAGGGAGGGACAATGAGCAGTTCTTC	CASSLRAGRDNEQFF
TRBV4-1	TRBJ2-7	.	TRBD1	TGCGCCAGCAGCCAAGGGACAGGGGTTTTGTACGAGCAGTACTTC	CASSQGTGVLYEQYF